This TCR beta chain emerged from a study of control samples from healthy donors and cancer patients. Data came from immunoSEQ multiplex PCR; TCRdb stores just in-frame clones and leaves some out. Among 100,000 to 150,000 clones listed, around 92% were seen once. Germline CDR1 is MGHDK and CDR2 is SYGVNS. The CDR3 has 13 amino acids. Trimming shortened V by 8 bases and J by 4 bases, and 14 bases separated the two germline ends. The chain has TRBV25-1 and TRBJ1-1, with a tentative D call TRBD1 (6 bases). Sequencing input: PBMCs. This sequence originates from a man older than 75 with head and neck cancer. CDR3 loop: CASQKGRGTEAFF. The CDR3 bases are TGTGCCAGCCAAAAGGGCAGGGGCACTGAAGCTTTCTTT.